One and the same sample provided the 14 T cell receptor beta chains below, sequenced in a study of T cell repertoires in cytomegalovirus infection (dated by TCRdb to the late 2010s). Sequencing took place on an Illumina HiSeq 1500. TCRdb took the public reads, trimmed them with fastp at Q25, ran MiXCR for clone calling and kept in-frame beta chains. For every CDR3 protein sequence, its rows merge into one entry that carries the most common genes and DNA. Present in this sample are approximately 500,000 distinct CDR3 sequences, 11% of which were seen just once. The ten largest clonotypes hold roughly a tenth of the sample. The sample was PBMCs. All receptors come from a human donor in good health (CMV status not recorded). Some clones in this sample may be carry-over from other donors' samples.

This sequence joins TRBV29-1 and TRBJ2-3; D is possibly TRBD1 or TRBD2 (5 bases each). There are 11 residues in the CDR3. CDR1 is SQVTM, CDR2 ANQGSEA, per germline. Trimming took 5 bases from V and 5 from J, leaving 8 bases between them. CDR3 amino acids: CSVTGGDTQYF. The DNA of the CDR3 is TGCAGCGTTACAGGAGGAGATACGCAGTATTTT.

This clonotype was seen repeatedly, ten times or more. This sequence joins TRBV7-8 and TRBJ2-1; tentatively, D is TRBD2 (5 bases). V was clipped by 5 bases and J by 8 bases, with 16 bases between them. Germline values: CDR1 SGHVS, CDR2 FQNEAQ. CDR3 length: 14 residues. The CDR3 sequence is CASSQERMRDEQFF. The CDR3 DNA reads TGTGCCAGCAGCCAAGAGAGGATGCGGGATGAGCAGTTCTTC.

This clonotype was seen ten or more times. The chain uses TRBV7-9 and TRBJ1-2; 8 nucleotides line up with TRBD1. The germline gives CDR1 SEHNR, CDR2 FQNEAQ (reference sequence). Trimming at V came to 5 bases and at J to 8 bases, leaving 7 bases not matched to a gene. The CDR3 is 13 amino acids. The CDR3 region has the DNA TGTGCCAGCAGCCTAGAACAGGGGGGCGGCTACACCTTC. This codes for CASSLEQGGGYTF.

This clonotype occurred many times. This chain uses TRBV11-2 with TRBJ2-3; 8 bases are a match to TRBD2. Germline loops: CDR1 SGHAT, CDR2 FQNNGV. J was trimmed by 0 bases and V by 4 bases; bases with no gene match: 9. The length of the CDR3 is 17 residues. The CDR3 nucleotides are TGTGCCAGCAGCTCCCCCGGGCGGGGGGCTAGCACAGATACGCAGTATTTT. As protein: CASSSPGRGASTDTQYF.

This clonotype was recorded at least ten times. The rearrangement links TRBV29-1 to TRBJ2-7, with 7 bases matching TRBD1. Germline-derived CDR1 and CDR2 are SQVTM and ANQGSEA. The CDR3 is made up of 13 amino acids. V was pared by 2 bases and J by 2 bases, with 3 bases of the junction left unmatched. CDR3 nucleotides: TGCAGCGTTGAAACTGGACAGGCCTACGAGCAGTACTTC. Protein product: CSVETGQAYEQYF.

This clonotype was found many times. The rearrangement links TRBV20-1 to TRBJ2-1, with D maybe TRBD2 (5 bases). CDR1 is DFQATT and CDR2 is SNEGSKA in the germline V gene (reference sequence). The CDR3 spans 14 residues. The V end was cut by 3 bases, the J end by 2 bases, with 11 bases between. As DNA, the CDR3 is TGCAGTGCTAGCTGGCGGAGGCCCTACAATGAGCAGTTCTTC. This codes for CSASWRRPYNEQFF.

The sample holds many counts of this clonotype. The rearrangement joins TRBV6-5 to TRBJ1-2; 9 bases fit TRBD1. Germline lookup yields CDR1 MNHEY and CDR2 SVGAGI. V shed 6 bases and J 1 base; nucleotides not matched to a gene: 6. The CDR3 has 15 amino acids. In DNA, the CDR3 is TGTGCCAGCAGCCTGGGACAGGGACATAACTATGGCTACACCTTC. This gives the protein CASSLGQGHNYGYTF.

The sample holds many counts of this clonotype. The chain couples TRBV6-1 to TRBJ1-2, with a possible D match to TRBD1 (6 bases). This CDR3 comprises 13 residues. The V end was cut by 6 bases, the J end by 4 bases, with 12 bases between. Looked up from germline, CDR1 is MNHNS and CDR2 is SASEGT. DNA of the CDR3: TGTGCCAGCAGACGGGACAACTTCTATGGCTACACCTTC. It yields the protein CASRRDNFYGYTF.

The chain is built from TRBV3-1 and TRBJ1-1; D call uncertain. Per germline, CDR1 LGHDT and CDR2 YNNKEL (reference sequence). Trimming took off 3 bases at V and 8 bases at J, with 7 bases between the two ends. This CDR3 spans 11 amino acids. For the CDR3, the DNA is TGTGCCAGCAGCCAGTGGGGAGAAGCTTTCTTT. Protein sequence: CASSQWGEAFF.

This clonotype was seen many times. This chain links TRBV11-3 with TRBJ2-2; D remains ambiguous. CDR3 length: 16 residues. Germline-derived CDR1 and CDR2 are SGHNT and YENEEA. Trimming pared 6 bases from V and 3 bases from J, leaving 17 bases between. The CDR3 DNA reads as TGTGCCAGCAGTCCCGGATGGGGTTTCGACACCGGGGAGCTGTTTTTT. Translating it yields CASSPGWGFDTGELFF.

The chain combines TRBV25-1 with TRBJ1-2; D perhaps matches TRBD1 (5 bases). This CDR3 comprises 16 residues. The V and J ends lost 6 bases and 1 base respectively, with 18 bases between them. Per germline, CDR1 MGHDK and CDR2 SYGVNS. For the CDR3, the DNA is TGTGCCAGCAGACAAGAGGGGACGCTACTTAACTATGGCTACACCTTC. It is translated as CASRQEGTLLNYGYTF.

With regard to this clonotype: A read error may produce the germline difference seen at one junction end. The CDR3 is CASSPGGQNTGELLF. CDR3 DNA: TGTGCCAGCAGTCCGGGGGGGCAGAACACCGGGGAGCTGCTTTTT. This chain joins TRBV5-8 and TRBJ2-2; 8 nucleotides line up with TRBD2. This CDR3 is built from 15 residues. Germline-derived CDR1 and CDR2 are SGHTS and YDEGEE.

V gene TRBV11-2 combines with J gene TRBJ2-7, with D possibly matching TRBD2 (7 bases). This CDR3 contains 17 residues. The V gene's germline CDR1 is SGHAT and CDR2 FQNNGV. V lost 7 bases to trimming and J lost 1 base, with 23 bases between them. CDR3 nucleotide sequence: TGTGCCAGCACCCTGGGTGGGGGGCGGGGGCGTTCCTACGAGCAGTACTTC. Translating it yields CASTLGGGRGRSYEQYF.

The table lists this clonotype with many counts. CDR3 sequence (DNA): TGTGCCAGCAGCCCGACGGGGAGAGCAACCCTCAATGAAAAACTGTTTTTT. This encodes CASSPTGRATLNEKLFF. The chain uses TRBV7-3 and TRBJ1-4; the D is unclear. This CDR3 has 17 residues. V was shortened by 5 bases and J by 5 bases, with 21 bases between the two germline ends. Germline CDR1 is SGHTA and CDR2 is FQGTGA.